These 11 T cell receptor beta chains came from one sample sequenced in a study of radiation and T cells in renal cell carcinoma. Some clones are missing from TCRdb's copy, which holds only in-frame ones; the method was immunoSEQ multiplex PCR. The sample consists of over 85,000 clones, 65% to 85% of them appearing once. Time point of the sample: baseline pretreatment blood. Treatment specified: 15 Gy SBRT to primary tumor, nephrectomy 4 weeks later. The starting material was blood, obtained from a patient whose treatment included radiotherapy and nephrectomy. The receptors were gathered from a man aged 55 to 70 with renal cell carcinoma.

The genes are TRBV21-1 and TRBJ1-4; no DNA check was done on the table's D call, TRBD1. TRBV21-1 is given as a pseudogene. The CDR3 is 15 amino acids. CDR3 loop: CASSSPGVGGEKLFF. CDR3 DNA sequence: TGTGCCAGCAGCAGCCCCGGGGTAGGGGGTGAAAAACTGTTTTTT.

The chain uses TRBV6-6 and TRBJ1-3; D perhaps matches TRBD1 (6 bases). Germline V gene lookup returns CDR1 MNHNY and CDR2 SVGAGI (reference sequence). CDR3 length: 15 residues. The V end lost 4 bases, the J end lost 0 bases, and 10 bases lay between the germline ends. Here the CDR3 DNA reads TGTGCCAGCAGTTTCGACAGGAACTCTGGAAACACCATATATTTT. This gives the protein CASSFDRNSGNTIYF.

The V call is TRBV7-7, the J call TRBJ2-2, with D possibly TRBD2 on 5 matching bases. This CDR3 is built from 14 residues. V shed 5 bases and J shed 5 bases, with 12 bases lying between them. CDR1 is SSHAT, CDR2 FNYEAQ, per germline (reference sequence). CDR3 nucleotide sequence: TGTGCCAGCAGCCCCGGGGTCTCTACCGGGGAGCTGTTTTTT. This encodes CASSPGVSTGELFF.

The CDR3 DNA is TGTGCCAGCAGCTGGCGGGGAGGCAACACCGGGGAGCTGTTTTTT. Translation: CASSWRGGNTGELFF. V and J are TRBV5-8 and TRBJ2-2, with a tentative D call TRBD2 (6 bases). Trimming pared 3 bases from V and 2 bases from J, leaving 11 bases between. There are 15 residues in the CDR3. Germline V gene data show CDR1 as SGHTS and CDR2 as YDEGEE.

The rearrangement links TRBV6-1 to TRBJ1-5; D gene ambiguous. Germline V gives CDR1 MNHNS, CDR2 SASEGT. The CDR3 runs 15 residues. Between the trimmed V and J ends, which lost 3 bases and 2 bases, there was a span of 11 bases. This CDR3 reads CASSDWSFGNQPQHF. The CDR3 DNA sequence: TGTGCCAGCAGTGACTGGTCTTTCGGCAATCAGCCCCAGCATTTT.

Here the CDR3 DNA reads TGTGCCTGGAGCCACAGGGCAACCTACGAGCAGTACTTC. This codes for CAWSHRATYEQYF. The rearrangement uses TRBV30 and TRBJ2-5; the D gene is possibly TRBD1 (6 bases). The DNA end lines up better with TRBJ2-7; the J call may be wrong. The germline CDR1 and CDR2 sequences are GTSNPN and SVGIG (reference sequence). This CDR3 comprises 13 residues.

The chain uses TRBV7-6 and TRBJ2-5; 13 bases align to TRBD2. CDR1 SGHVS and CDR2 FNYEAQ come from the germline V gene. V was clipped by 2 bases and J by 5 bases; unmatched bases: 2. CDR3 length: 15 amino acids. CDR3 DNA sequence: TGTGCCAGCAGCTTATCACTAGCGGGAGGGGAGACCCAGTACTTC. It is translated as CASSLSLAGGETQYF. The whole variable domain, filled in from reference TRBV7-6 and TRBJ2-5, reads GAGVSQSPRYKVTKRGQDVALRCDPISGHVSLYWYRQALGQGPEFLTYFNYEAQQDKSGLPNDRFSAERPEGSISTLTIQRTEQRDSAMYRCASSLSLAGGETQYFGPGTRLLVL.

This clone was observed a single time. The chain has TRBV9 and TRBJ2-3; D not resolved. CDR1 is SGDLS and CDR2 is YYNGEE in the germline V gene. Trimming took off 9 bases at V and 4 bases at J, with 12 bases between the two ends. The CDR3 is made up of 12 amino acids. The CDR3, as DNA: TGTGCCACCGGCGGAGTTGCAGATACGCAGTATTTT. This translates into CATGGVADTQYF.

This sequence joins TRBV28 and TRBJ1-1, with D perhaps matching TRBD1 (6 bases). V was trimmed by 5 bases and J by 3 bases, leaving 16 bases between them. The CDR3 contains 15 residues. The V gene's germline CDR1 is MDHEN and CDR2 SYDVKM. CDR3 nucleotides: TGTGCCAGCAGTAACCTACACCAGGGGTACACTGAAGCTTTCTTT. The encoded protein is CASSNLHQGYTEAFF. Looking up the rest from reference TRBV28 and TRBJ1-1 gives the full variable domain: DVKVTQSSRYLVKRTGEKVFLECVQDMDHENMFWYRQDPGLGLRLIYFSYDVKMKEKGDIPEGYSVSREKKERFSLILESASTNQTSMYLCASSNLHQGYTEAFFGQGTRLTVV.

The chain recombines TRBV28 with TRBJ1-5; D ambiguous. V lost 2 bases to trimming and J lost 0 bases, with 14 bases between them. This CDR3 has 17 amino acids. CDR1 is MDHEN, CDR2 SYDVKM, per germline. CDR3 sequence reads: CASSLGTVVYSNQPQHF. The CDR3 coding sequence is TGTGCCAGCAGTTTAGGCACCGTGGTCTATAGCAATCAGCCCCAGCATTTT.

The V gene is TRBV4-1, the J gene TRBJ2-7; possibly TRBD2 for D (6 bases). CDR1 is MGHRA, CDR2 YSYEKL, per germline. Trimming cost V 2 bases and J 2 bases, with 7 bases left between them. The CDR3 is 13 residues long. CDR3 protein: CASSQPGAYEQYF. In DNA, the CDR3 is TGCGCCAGCAGCCAACCGGGAGCCTACGAGCAGTACTTC.